The 32 T cell receptor beta chains given below trace back to one sample, sequenced in a study of shared clonotypes between healthy human individuals. Naive-designated CD8 cells lacked CD45RO, were positively enriched for CCR7, and omitted terminally differentiated effector memory CD45RA+ cells. Using immunoSEQ multiplex PCR, the repertoire was profiled, and TCRdb retains in-frame clones only, with some absent. Counted here are around 600,000 clones, approximately 95% occurring once; the ten biggest clones make up about 0.11%. The source material was naive CD8+ T cells sorted from blood. The receptors stem from a woman aged 25-40 years in good health.

The chain carries TRBV7-8 and TRBJ2-7; TRBD2 matches 7 bases. Trimming at V came to 3 bases and at J to 5 bases, leaving 1 base not matched to a gene. The germline gives CDR1 SGHVS, CDR2 FQNEAQ. The CDR3 has 12 amino acids. The CDR3 nucleotides read TGTGCCAGCAGCTTGCGGGAGCACGAGCAGTACTTC. It is translated as CASSLREHEQYF.

This sequence joins TRBV5-8 and TRBJ2-2; D perhaps matches TRBD1 (6 bases). Trimming took off 1 base at V and 7 bases at J, with 20 bases between the two ends. The CDR3 spans 17 residues. Germline CDR1 SGHTS, CDR2 YDEGEE. The CDR3, as DNA: TGTGCCAGCAGCTTGAGTTTAACGGACAGTTCGTTCGGGGAGCTGTTTTTT. This translates into CASSLSLTDSSFGELFF.

The chain couples TRBV28 to TRBJ1-4; D might be TRBD1 (5 bases). The germline V gene encodes CDR1 MDHEN and CDR2 SYDVKM. V gave up 6 bases and J gave up 8 bases, with 16 bases separating them. The CDR3 length is 14 residues. CDR3 sequence reads: CASSSWGIGEKLFF. In DNA, the CDR3 is TGTGCCAGCAGCTCCTGGGGGATAGGGGAAAAACTGTTTTTT.

The V gene is TRBV5-5, the J gene TRBJ2-7; D might be TRBD1 or TRBD2, each matching 5 bases. Germline V lookup: CDR1 SGHKS, CDR2 YYEKEE (reference sequence). The ends were cut back, 8 bases at V and 5 bases at J, with 14 bases in the middle. The CDR3 has 12 residues. CDR3 DNA sequence: TGTGCCAGTAGTGTGGGGGAACACGAGCAGTACTTC. This encodes CASSVGEHEQYF.

V is TRBV10-2 and J is TRBJ2-5; a weak D match, TRBD1 (6 bases). From germline, CDR1 is WSHSY and CDR2 SAAADI. The CDR3 has 15 residues. V shed 2 bases and J shed 3 bases, with 13 bases lying between them. The CDR3 bases are TGCGCCAGCAGTGAGGACAGGTGGAGAGAAGAGACCCAGTACTTC. Protein sequence: CASSEDRWREETQYF.

Note on this clone: This sample also contains other DNA sequences that code for the same CDR3. The chain employs TRBV19 and TRBJ2-7, with D tentatively TRBD1 or TRBD2 (5 bases each). Per the germline V gene, CDR1 is LNHDA and CDR2 is SQIVND (reference sequence). Deletions cut 5 bases from V and 2 bases from J, with 13 bases between. The CDR3 is 14 residues long. CDR3 DNA: TGTGCCAGTAGTCCGGGCCTGGGGGCCTACGAGCAGTACTTC. Protein: CASSPGLGAYEQYF.

The V and J genes are TRBV29-1 and TRBJ1-1; D not certain. Germline V gene sequence: CDR1 SQVTM, CDR2 ANQGSEA. The V and J ends lost 4 bases and 2 bases respectively, with 11 bases between them. The CDR3 contains 13 residues. CDR3 sequence: CSVVVPPNTEAFF. The DNA of the CDR3 is TGCAGCGTTGTAGTCCCCCCCAACACTGAAGCTTTCTTT. The full variable domain, rest sourced from reference TRBV29-1 and TRBJ1-1, is SAVISQKPSRDICQRGTSLTIQCQVDSQVTMMFWYRQQPGQSLTLIATANQGSEATYESGFVIDKFPISRPNLTFSTLTVSNMSPEDSSIYLCSVVVPPNTEAFFGQGTRLTVV.

CDR3 DNA sequence: TGTGCCAGCAGCAAGCAGGGGGCTAACTATGGCTACACCTTC. Its protein product is CASSKQGANYGYTF. The chain employs TRBV21-1 and TRBJ1-2; TRBD1 reflects the table's D call only, with no check against the DNA. TRBV21-1 constitutes a pseudogene. This CDR3 is 14 amino acids long.

This clone was seen a few times. This chain links TRBV19 with TRBJ2-1; 7 nucleotides line up with TRBD1. The CDR3 length is 15 residues. Germline assignment: CDR1 LNHDA and CDR2 SQIVND (reference sequence). V trimming: 9 bases; J trimming: 3 bases; junction bases outside the gene matches: 11. This chain's CDR3 is CASISRDSRYNEQFF. CDR3 DNA: TGTGCCAGCATCAGCCGGGACAGCCGCTACAATGAGCAGTTCTTC.

The rearrangement joins TRBV28 to TRBJ2-1, with D perhaps matching TRBD1 (5 bases). The germline gives CDR1 MDHEN, CDR2 SYDVKM. CDR3 length equals 15 residues. V was pared by 7 bases and J by 3 bases, with 16 bases between. The chain's CDR3 is CASTLADTNYNEQFF. CDR3 DNA sequence: TGTGCCAGCACCCTCGCGGACACGAACTACAATGAGCAGTTCTTC.

This chain joins TRBV6-1 and TRBJ2-7; unclear D gene. Between the trimmed V and J ends, which lost 0 bases and 7 bases, there was a span of 16 bases. This CDR3 contains 15 residues. The V gene's germline CDR1 is MNHNS and CDR2 SASEGT. The CDR3 region is CASSEARIVLGEQYF. Written as DNA, the CDR3 is TGTGCCAGCAGTGAAGCGCGGATCGTTCTAGGGGAGCAGTACTTC.

V is TRBV11-2 and J is TRBJ2-7, with D unresolved. Germline V gene sequence: CDR1 SGHAT, CDR2 FQNNGV. Trimming cost V 5 bases and J 10 bases, with 12 bases left between them. The CDR3 is 11 amino acids. The chain's CDR3 is CASSPGPIQYF. DNA of the CDR3: TGTGCCAGCAGCCCAGGACCCATACAGTACTTC.

This clone occurred once. Other DNA sequences in this specimen translate into the identical CDR3. V gene TRBV28 combines with J gene TRBJ1-3, with D possibly TRBD1 on 6 matching bases. The germline gives CDR1 MDHEN, CDR2 SYDVKM. CDR3 length: 14 amino acids. The V gene lost 2 bases and the J gene lost 1 base, with 6 bases spanning the gap. Here the CDR3 reads CASSLTGSGNTIYF. The CDR3 DNA sequence: TGTGCCAGCAGTTTAACAGGGTCTGGAAACACCATATATTTT.

This rearrangement joins TRBV21-1 to TRBJ1-1; TRBD1 reflects the table's D call only, with no check against the DNA. TRBV21-1 is a listed pseudogene. The CDR3 is made up of 14 amino acids. The CDR3: CASSRTGLNTEAFF. The CDR3, as DNA: TGTGCCAGCAGCCGGACAGGCTTGAACACTGAAGCTTTCTTT.

The rearrangement joins TRBV27 to TRBJ2-7; 10 bases map to TRBD2. V shed 6 bases and J 4 bases; nucleotides not matched to a gene: 9. CDR3 length: 15 amino acids. Germline CDR1 is MNHEY and CDR2 is SMNVEV (reference sequence). This CDR3 reads CASRQTGTSVYEQYF. The CDR3 DNA sequence: TGTGCCAGCAGACAGACCGGGACTAGCGTTTACGAGCAGTACTTC.

As regards this clone: Other DNA sequences in this specimen translate into the identical CDR3. The chain recombines TRBV5-4 with TRBJ2-7, with D unresolved. This CDR3 contains 12 residues. Germline CDR1 reads SGHNT; CDR2 reads YYREEE (reference sequence). Trimming pared 0 bases from V and 6 bases from J, leaving 7 bases between. The CDR3 DNA reads as TGTGCCAGCAGCTTGGGTTCAGCCGAGCAGTACTTC. Translation: CASSLGSAEQYF.

The rearrangement links TRBV5-8 to TRBJ1-5, with D unclear. Trimming removed 4 bases at V and 3 bases at J, with 23 bases between. Germline CDR1 and CDR2: SGHTS and YDEGEE. There are 18 residues in the CDR3. The DNA of the CDR3 is TGTGCCAGCAGCCCCCCCACCGATGTAAAAGGATTCAATCAGCCCCAGCATTTT. As protein: CASSPPTDVKGFNQPQHF. Using reference TRBV5-8 and TRBJ1-5 for the parts outside the CDR3, the full variable domain is EAGVTQSPTHLIKTRGQQATLRCSPISGHTSVYWYQQALGLGLQFLLWYDEGEERNRGNFPPRFSGRQFPNYSSELNVNALELEDSALYLCASSPPTDVKGFNQPQHFGDGTRLSIL.

CDR3 nucleotide sequence: TGTGCCAGCAGTTCCCTCGGGGGCCCGGTCGTCGAGCAGTACTTC. Translating gives CASSSLGGPVVEQYF. The chain couples TRBV27 to TRBJ2-7; D might be TRBD1 or TRBD2, each matching 6 bases. The germline gives CDR1 MNHEY, CDR2 SMNVEV (reference sequence). Trimming took 4 bases from V and 6 from J, leaving 19 bases between them. The CDR3 runs 15 residues.

The chain joins TRBV2 to TRBJ2-5, with a weak D call TRBD1 (6 bases). The J call may be incorrect, as the DNA end agrees better with TRBJ2-7. The CDR3 sequence is 14 residues long. Germline values: CDR1 SNHLY, CDR2 FYNNEI. CDR3 in amino acids: CASSGADRSYEQYF. The CDR3 coding sequence is TGTGCCAGCTCCGGAGCGGACAGATCCTACGAGCAGTACTTC.

The chain recombines TRBV27 with TRBJ2-3, with 9 bases aligning to TRBD2. The CDR3 covers 15 residues. The ends lost 3 bases at V and 2 bases at J; junction bases unmatched: 3. Germline CDR1 is MNHEY and CDR2 is SMNVEV (reference sequence). The CDR3 DNA follows: TGTGCCAGCAGTTTCTCTAGCGGGGCCACAGATACGCAGTATTTT. Residues: CASSFSSGATDTQYF.

The chain couples TRBV4-1 to TRBJ1-4; 9 nucleotides align to TRBD1. Germline CDR1 is MGHRA and CDR2 is YSYEKL. The CDR3 totals 13 residues. With V trimmed by 6 bases and J by 6 bases, 2 bases remained unmatched. CDR3 nucleotide sequence: TGCGCCAGCAGAAGGACAGGGGATGAAAAACTGTTTTTT. It yields the protein CASRRTGDEKLFF.

The count of this clone is one. The chain joins TRBV28 to TRBJ2-1; D possibly corresponds to TRBD1 (8 bases). Germline-derived CDR1 and CDR2 are MDHEN and SYDVKM. CDR3 size: 15 residues. The V and J ends lost 8 bases and 7 bases respectively, with 21 bases between them. The CDR3 DNA follows: TGTGCCAGCGGGGAGGGACAGGATGTAAGGAATGAGCAGTTCTTC. It is translated as CASGEGQDVRNEQFF.

The V and J genes are TRBV28 and TRBJ2-7; 9 positions agree with TRBD1. CDR3 length equals 17 residues. Germline V gene sequence: CDR1 MDHEN, CDR2 SYDVKM. V trimming: 5 bases; J trimming: 4 bases; junction bases outside the gene matches: 15. This CDR3 is CASSLLGGDREGYEQYF. CDR3 nucleotide sequence: TGTGCCAGCAGTCTCTTGGGGGGGGACAGGGAGGGTTACGAGCAGTACTTC.

The genes are TRBV5-8 and TRBJ1-2; D is uncertain. Germline CDR1 reads SGHTS; CDR2 reads YDEGEE. V dropped 0 bases and J dropped 9 bases, with 6 bases sitting between them. The CDR3 has 11 amino acids. In DNA form, the CDR3 reads TGTGCCAGCAGCTTGGGCAGACGCTACACCTTC. The encoded protein is CASSLGRRYTF.

The V call is TRBV9, the J call TRBJ2-5, with TRBD1 identical over 8 bases. This CDR3 has 16 residues. Germline V gene sequence: CDR1 SGDLS, CDR2 YYNGEE. V was pared by 4 bases and J by 1 base, with 9 bases of the junction left unmatched. The CDR3 region is CASSTRQGHSQETQYF. CDR3 coding DNA: TGTGCCAGCAGCACAAGACAGGGGCACTCCCAAGAGACCCAGTACTTC.

V gene TRBV30 combines with J gene TRBJ2-1, with D perhaps matching TRBD1 (6 bases). Germline values: CDR1 GTSNPN, CDR2 SVGIG (reference sequence). V was shortened by 3 bases and J by 7 bases, with 10 bases between the two germline ends. The CDR3 has 12 amino acids. The CDR3 here is CAWRGAQNEQFF. CDR3 DNA: TGTGCCTGGAGGGGGGCGCAAAATGAGCAGTTCTTC.

This clone was detected once. The rearrangement uses TRBV7-9 and TRBJ1-1; D remains ambiguous. CDR1 is SEHNR, CDR2 FQNEAQ, per germline (reference sequence). The CDR3 contains 15 residues. V dropped 4 bases and J dropped 1 base, with 13 bases sitting between them. CDR3 sequence: CASSSEGIPNTEAFF. In DNA form, the CDR3 reads TGTGCCAGCAGCTCGGAAGGGATTCCGAACACTGAAGCTTTCTTT.

This chain links TRBV13 with TRBJ2-5; D tentatively fits TRBD1 or TRBD2 (5 bases each). CDR1 is PRHDT, CDR2 FYEKMQ, per germline (reference sequence). Trimming took off 4 bases at V and 1 base at J, with 16 bases between the two ends. CDR3 length: 16 amino acids. CDR3 nucleotides: TGTGCCAGCAGCTCAGGGTATGAGGGGTCCCAAGAGACCCAGTACTTC. Its translation: CASSSGYEGSQETQYF.

This chain uses TRBV18 with TRBJ2-7, with 9 positions matching TRBD2. J was trimmed by 3 bases and V by 3 bases; bases with no gene match: 12. Germline V gives CDR1 KGHSH, CDR2 LQKENI. The CDR3 sequence is 17 residues long. CDR3 sequence: CASSPPGLALGDYEQYF. For the CDR3, the DNA is TGTGCCAGCTCACCGCCGGGACTAGCTTTAGGGGACTACGAGCAGTACTTC.

The chain links TRBV7-2 to TRBJ2-7; TRBD2 agrees at 12 bases. The CDR3 is 16 residues long. Germline-derived CDR1 and CDR2 are SGHTA and FQGNSA. With 1 base clipped from V and 3 bases from J, the junction kept 4 bases outside the gene matches. The DNA for the CDR3 is TGTGCCAGCAGCTTAGTGTTGGGACTAGCGGGCTACGAGCAGTACTTC. This sequence encodes CASSLVLGLAGYEQYF.

The chain combines TRBV30 with TRBJ1-2; possibly TRBD1 for D (5 bases). V gave up 4 bases and J gave up 6 bases, with 15 bases separating them. The CDR3 length is 13 residues. Germline CDR1 GTSNPN, CDR2 SVGIG (reference sequence). The CDR3 DNA reads TGTGCCTGGATTGTCCGGGACGGTGATGGCTACACCTTC. Translating gives CAWIVRDGDGYTF.

The V gene is TRBV7-9, the J gene TRBJ1-1; D not resolved. Germline CDR1 is SEHNR and CDR2 is FQNEAQ (reference sequence). The CDR3 covers 11 residues. V was trimmed by 6 bases and J by 2 bases, leaving 4 bases between them. The CDR3, as DNA: TGTGCCAGCAGGGATAACACTGAAGCTTTCTTT. Its protein product is CASRDNTEAFF.